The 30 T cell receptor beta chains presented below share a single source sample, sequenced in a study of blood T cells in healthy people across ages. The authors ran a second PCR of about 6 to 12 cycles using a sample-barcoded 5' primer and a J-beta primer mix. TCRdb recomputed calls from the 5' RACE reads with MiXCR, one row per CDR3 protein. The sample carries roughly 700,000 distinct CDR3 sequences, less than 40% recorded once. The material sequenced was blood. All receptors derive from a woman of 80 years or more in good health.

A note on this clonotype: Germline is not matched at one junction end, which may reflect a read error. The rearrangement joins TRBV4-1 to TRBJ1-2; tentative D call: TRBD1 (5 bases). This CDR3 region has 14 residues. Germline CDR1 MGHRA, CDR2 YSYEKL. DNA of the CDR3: TGCGCCAGCACCCAAGTGGGGCTGGACTATGGCTACACCTTC. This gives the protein CASTQVGLDYGYTF.

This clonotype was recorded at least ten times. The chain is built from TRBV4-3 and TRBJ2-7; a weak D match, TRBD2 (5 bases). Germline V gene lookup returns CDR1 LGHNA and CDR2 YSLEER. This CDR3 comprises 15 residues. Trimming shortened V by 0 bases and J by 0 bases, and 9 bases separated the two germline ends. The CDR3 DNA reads TGCGCCAGCAGCCAAGATCACGGGGACTCCTACGAGCAGTACTTC. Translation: CASSQDHGDSYEQYF.

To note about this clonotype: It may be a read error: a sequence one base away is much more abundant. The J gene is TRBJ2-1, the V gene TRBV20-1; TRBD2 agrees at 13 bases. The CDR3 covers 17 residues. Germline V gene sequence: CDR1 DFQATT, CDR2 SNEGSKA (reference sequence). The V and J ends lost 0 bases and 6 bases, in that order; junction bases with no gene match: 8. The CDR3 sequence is CSARDLLLAGGCNEQFF. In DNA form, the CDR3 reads TGCAGTGCTAGAGATCTCCTACTAGCGGGGGGGTGCAATGAGCAGTTCTTC.

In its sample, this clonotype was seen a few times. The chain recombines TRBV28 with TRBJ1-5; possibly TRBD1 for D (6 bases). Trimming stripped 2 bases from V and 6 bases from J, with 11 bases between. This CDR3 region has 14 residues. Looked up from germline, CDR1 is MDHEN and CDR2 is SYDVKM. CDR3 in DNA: TGTGCCAGCAGTTTAATCAGGGGTGGTCAGCCCCAGCATTTT. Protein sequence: CASSLIRGGQPQHF.

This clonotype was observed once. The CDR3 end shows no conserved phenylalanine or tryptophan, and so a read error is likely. The CDR3 is CASGGDNFSYEQYI. CDR3 sequence (DNA): TGCGCCAGCGGCGGGGACAACTTCTCCTACGAGCAGTACATC. The chain combines TRBV5-1 with TRBJ2-7; D tentatively fits TRBD1 or TRBD2 (6 bases each). The V gene's germline CDR1 is SGHRS and CDR2 YFSETQ. V lost 7 bases and J lost 0, with 14 bases in between. CDR3 length equals 14 residues.

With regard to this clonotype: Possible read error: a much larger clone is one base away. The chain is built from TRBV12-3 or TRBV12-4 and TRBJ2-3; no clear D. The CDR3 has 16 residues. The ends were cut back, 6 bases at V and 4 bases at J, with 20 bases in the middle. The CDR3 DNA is TGTGCCAGCAGCCAATTGTTGGTCGCAAGCGCAGATACGCAGTATTTT. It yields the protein CASSQLLVASADTQYF.

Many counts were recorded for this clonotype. CDR3 nucleotide sequence: TGCAGTGCCCTACAGGGGGGCGGCGGCTACACCTTC. Translating gives CSALQGGGGYTF. The chain couples TRBV20-1 to TRBJ1-2, with 8 bases that match TRBD1. Germline CDR1 reads DFQATT; CDR2 reads SNEGSKA (reference sequence). V trimming: 6 bases; J trimming: 8 bases; junction bases outside the gene matches: 8. The CDR3 runs to 12 residues.

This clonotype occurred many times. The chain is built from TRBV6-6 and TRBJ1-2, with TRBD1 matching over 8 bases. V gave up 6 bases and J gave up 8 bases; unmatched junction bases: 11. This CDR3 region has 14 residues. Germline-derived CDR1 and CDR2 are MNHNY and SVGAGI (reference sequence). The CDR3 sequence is CASSPRGPSMGYTF. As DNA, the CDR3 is TGTGCCAGCAGCCCCAGGGGGCCTAGTATGGGCTACACCTTC.

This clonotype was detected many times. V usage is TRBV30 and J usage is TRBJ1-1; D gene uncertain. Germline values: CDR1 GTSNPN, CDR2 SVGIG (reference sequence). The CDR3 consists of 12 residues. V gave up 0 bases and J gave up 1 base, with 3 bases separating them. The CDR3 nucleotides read TGTGCCTGGAGTGTCAAGAACACTGAAGCTTTCTTT. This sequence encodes CAWSVKNTEAFF. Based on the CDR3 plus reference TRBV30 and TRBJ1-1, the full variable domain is SQTIHQWPATLVQPVGSPLSLECTVEGTSNPNLYWYRQAAGRGLQLLFYSVGIGQISSEVPQNLSASRPQDRQFILSSKKLLLSDSGFYLCAWSVKNTEAFFGQGTRLTVV.

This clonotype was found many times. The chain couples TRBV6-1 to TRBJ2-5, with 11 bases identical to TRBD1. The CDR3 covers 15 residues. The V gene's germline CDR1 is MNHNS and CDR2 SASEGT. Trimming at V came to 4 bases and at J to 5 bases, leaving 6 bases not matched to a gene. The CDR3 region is CASSADRGRRETQYF. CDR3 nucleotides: TGTGCCAGCAGTGCGGACAGGGGGCGCCGGGAGACCCAGTACTTC.

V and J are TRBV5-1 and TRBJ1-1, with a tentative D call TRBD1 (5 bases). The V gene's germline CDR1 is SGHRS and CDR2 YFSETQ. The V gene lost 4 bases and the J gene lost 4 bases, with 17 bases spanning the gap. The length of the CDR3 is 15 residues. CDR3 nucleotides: TGCGCCAGCAGCAAAACAGTCAGGGTCGGCACTGAAGCTTTCTTT. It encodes CASSKTVRVGTEAFF.

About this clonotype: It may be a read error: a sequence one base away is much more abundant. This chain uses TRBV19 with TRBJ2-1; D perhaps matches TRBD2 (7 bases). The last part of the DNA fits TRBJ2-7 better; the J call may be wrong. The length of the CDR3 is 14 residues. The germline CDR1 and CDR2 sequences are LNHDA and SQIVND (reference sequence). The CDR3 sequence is CANSRGGVSYEQYF. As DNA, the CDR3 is TGTGCCAACTCGAGGGGGGGCGTTTCCTACGAGCAGTACTTC.

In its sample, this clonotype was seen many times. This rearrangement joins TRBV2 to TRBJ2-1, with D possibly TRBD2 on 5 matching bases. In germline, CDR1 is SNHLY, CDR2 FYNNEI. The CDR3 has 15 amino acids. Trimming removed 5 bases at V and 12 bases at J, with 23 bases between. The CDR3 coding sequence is TGTGCCAGCAGTCCACGGGGAAGTGCTGGCAAGGGGCAGTTCTTC. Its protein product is CASSPRGSAGKGQFF.

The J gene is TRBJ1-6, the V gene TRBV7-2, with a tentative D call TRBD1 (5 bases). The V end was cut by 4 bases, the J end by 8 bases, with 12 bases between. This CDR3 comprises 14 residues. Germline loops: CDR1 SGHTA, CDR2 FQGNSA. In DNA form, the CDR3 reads TGTGCCAGCAGCTGGGGGAGGGGCGATTCACCCCTCCACTTT. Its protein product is CASSWGRGDSPLHF.

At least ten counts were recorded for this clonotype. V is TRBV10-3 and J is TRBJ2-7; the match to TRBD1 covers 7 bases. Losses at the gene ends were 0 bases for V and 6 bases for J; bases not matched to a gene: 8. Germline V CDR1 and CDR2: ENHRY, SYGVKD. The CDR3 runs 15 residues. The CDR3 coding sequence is TGTGCCATCAGTGAGTCGCCGACAGGGTACGGCGAGCAGTACTTC. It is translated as CAISESPTGYGEQYF.

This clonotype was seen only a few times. The CDR3 DNA is TGTGCCAGCAGGAGCCACAACTGGGACCTCTATGGCTACACCTTC. It yields the protein CASRSHNWDLYGYTF. The chain links TRBV5-6 to TRBJ1-2; perhaps TRBD1 as D (5 bases). Germline V gives CDR1 SGHDT, CDR2 YYEEEE. The CDR3 contains 15 residues. V was trimmed by 5 bases and J by 4 bases, leaving 18 bases between them.

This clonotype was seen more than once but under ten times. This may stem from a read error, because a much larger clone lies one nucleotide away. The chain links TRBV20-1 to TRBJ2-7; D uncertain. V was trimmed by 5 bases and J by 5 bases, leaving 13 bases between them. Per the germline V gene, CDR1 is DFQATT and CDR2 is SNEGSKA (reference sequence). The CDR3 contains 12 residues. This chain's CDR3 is CSAHSVDHEQYF. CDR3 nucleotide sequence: TGCAGTGCTCACAGTGTGGACCACGAGCAGTACTTC.

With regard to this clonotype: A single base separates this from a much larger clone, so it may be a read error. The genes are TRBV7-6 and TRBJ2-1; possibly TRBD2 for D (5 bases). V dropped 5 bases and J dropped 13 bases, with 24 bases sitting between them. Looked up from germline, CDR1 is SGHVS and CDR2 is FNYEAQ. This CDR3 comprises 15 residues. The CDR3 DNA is TGTGCCAGCAGCCTTAACCAAGGACCTGGGGAGACCCAGTTCTTC. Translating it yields CASSLNQGPGETQFF.

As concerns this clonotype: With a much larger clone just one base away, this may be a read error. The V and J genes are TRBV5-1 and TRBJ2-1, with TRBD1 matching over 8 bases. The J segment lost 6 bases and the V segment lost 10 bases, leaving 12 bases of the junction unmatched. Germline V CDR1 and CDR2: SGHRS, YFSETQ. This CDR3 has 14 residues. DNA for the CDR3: TGCGCCCGCCCGGGACAGGCGACTTTCAATGAGCAGTTCTTC. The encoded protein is CARPGQATFNEQFF. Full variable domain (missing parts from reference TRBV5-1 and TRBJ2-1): KAGVTQTPRYLIKTRGQQVTLSCSPISGHRSVSWYQQTPGQGLQFLFEYFSETQRNKGNFPGRFSGRQFSNSRSEMNVSTLELGDSALYLCARPGQATFNEQFFGPGTRLTVL.

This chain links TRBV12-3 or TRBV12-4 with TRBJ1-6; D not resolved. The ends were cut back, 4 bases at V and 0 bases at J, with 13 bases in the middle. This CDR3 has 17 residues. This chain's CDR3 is CASSSRLGASYNSPLHF. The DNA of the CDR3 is TGTGCCAGCAGTTCCCGACTGGGAGCCTCCTATAATTCACCCCTCCACTTT.

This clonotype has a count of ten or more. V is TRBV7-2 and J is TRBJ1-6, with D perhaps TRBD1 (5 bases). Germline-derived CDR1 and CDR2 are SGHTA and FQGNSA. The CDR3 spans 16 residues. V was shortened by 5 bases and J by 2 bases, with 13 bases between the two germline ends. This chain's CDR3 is CASSLRGNPYNSPLHF. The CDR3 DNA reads TGTGCCAGCAGCCTCCGGGGGAACCCCTATAATTCACCCCTCCACTTT.

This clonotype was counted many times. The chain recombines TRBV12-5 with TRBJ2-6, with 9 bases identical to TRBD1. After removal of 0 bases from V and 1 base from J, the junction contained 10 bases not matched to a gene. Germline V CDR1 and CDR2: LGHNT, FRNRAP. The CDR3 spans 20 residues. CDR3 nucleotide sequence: TGTGCTAGTGGTTTGGTACGAGGGACAGGGAAGTTATCTGGGGCCAACGTCCTGACTTTC. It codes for CASGLVRGTGKLSGANVLTF. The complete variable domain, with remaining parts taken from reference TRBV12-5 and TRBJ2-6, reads DARVTQTPRHKVTEMGQEVTMRCQPILGHNTVFWYRQTMMQGLELLAYFRNRAPLDDSGMPKDRFSAEMPDATLATLKIQPSEPRDSAVYFCASGLVRGTGKLSGANVLTFGAGSRLTVL.

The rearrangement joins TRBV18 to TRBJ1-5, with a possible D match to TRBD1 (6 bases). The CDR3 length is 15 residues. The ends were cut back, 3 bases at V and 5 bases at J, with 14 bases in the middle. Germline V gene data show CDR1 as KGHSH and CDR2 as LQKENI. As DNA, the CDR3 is TGTGCCAGCTCACCGTCGATGGGGGGCCATCAGCCCCAGCATTTT. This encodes CASSPSMGGHQPQHF.

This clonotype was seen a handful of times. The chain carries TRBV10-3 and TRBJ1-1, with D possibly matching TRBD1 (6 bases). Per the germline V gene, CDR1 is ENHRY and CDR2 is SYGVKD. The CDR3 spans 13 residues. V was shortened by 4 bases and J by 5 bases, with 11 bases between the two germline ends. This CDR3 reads CAISGTGYTEAFF. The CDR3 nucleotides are TGTGCCATCAGTGGAACAGGGTATACTGAAGCTTTCTTT.

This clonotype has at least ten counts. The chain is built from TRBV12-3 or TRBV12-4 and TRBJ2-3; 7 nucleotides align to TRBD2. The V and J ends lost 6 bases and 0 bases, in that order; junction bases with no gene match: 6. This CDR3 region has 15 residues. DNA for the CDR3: TGTGCCAGCAGCTCCGGGAGGACTAGCACAGATACGCAGTATTTT. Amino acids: CASSSGRTSTDTQYF.

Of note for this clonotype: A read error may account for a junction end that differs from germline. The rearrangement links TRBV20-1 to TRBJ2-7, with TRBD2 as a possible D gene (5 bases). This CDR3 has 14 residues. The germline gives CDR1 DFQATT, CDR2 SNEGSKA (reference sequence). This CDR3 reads CSTRDLKVPYEQYF. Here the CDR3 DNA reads TGCAGTACTAGAGATCTAAAGGTACCCTACGAGCAGTACTTC.

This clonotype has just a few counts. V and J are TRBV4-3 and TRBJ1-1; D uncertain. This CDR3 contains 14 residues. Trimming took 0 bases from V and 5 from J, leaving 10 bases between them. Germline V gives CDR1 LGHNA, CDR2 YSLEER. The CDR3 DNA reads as TGCGCCAGCAGCCAAGAAGGGCGGGGAACTGAAGCTTTCTTT. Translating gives CASSQEGRGTEAFF.

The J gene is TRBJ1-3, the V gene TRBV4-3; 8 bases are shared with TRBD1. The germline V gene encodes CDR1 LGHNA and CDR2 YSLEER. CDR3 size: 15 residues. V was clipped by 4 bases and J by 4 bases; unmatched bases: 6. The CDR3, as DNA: TGCGCCAGCAGCCTTGACAGGGGAGGAGGAAACACCATATATTTT. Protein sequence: CASSLDRGGGNTIYF.

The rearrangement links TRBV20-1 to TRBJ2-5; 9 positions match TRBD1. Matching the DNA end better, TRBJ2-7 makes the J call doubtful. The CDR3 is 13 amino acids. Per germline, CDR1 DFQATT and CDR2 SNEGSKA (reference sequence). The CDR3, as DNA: TGCAGTGCTAACCGGGACAGGGTCAACGAGCAGTACTTC. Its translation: CSANRDRVNEQYF.

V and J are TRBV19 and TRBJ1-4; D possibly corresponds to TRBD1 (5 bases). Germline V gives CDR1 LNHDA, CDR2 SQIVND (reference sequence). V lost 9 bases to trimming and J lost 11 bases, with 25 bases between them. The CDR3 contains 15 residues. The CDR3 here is CASRENAVVGEKLFF. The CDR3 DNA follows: TGTGCCAGCCGGGAGAACGCGGTCGTAGGGGAGAAACTGTTTTTT.